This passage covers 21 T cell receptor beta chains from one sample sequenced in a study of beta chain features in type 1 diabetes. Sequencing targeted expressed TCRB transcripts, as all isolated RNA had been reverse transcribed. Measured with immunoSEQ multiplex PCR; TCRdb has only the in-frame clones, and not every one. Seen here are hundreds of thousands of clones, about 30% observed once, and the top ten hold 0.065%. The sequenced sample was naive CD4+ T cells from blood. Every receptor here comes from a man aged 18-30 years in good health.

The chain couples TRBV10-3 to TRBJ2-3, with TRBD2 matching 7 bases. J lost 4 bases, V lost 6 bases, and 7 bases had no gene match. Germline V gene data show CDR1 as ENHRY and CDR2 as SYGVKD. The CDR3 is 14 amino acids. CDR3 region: CAISYGREADTQYF. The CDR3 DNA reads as TGTGCCATCAGCTATGGGAGGGAGGCAGATACGCAGTATTTT.

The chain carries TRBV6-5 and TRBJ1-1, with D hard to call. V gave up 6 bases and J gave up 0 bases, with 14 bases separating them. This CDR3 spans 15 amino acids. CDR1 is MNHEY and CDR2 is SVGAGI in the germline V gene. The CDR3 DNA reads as TGTGCCAGCAGGCTTTTGGCGGGCCTGAACACTGAAGCTTTCTTT. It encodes CASRLLAGLNTEAFF.

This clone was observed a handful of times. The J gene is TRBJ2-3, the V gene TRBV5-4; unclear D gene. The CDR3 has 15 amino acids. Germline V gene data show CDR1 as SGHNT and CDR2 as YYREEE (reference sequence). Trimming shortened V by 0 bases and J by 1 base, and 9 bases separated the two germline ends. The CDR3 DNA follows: TGTGCCAGCAGCTTGGGGCTTACGGGCACAGATACGCAGTATTTT. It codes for CASSLGLTGTDTQYF. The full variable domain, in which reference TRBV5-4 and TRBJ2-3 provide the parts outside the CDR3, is ETGVTQSPTHLIKTRGQQVTLRCSSQSGHNTVSWYQQALGQGPQFIFQYYREEENGRGNFPPRFSGLQFPNYSSELNVNALELDDSALYLCASSLGLTGTDTQYFGPGTRLTVL.

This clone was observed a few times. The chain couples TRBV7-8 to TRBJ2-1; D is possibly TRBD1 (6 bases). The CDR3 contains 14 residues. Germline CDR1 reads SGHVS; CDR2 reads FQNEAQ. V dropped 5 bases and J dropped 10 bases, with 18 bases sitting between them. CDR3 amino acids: CASSLVRVRGEQFF. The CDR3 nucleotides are TGTGCCAGCAGCCTAGTAAGAGTAAGGGGGGAGCAGTTCTTC.

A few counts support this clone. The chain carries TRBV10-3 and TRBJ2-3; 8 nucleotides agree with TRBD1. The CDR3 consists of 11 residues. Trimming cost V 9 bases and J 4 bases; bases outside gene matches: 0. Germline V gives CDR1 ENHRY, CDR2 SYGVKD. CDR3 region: CAMGQADTQYF. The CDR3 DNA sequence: TGTGCCATGGGACAGGCAGATACGCAGTATTTT.

The CDR3, as DNA: TGTGCCAGCAGGGAGGCGGGATCTATCGAGCAGTACTTC. This encodes CASREAGSIEQYF. The chain recombines TRBV2 with TRBJ2-7; TRBD2 might be the D (6 bases). The CDR3 runs 13 residues. Trimming pared 6 bases from V and 6 bases from J, leaving 15 bases between. Germline lookup yields CDR1 SNHLY and CDR2 FYNNEI.

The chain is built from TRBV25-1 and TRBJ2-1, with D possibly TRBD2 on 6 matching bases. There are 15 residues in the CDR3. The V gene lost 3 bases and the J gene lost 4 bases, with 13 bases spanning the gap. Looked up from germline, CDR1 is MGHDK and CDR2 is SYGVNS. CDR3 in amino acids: CASSDFGSGYNEQFF. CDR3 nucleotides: TGTGCCAGCAGTGATTTCGGGAGCGGTTACAATGAGCAGTTCTTC.

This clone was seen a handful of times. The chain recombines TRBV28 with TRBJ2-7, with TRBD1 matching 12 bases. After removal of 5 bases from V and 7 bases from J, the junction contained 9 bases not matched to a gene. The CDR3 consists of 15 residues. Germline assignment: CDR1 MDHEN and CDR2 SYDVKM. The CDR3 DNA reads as TGTGCCAGCAGTCCCTCGGGACAGGGGGCCGTTGAGCAGTACTTC. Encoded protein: CASSPSGQGAVEQYF.

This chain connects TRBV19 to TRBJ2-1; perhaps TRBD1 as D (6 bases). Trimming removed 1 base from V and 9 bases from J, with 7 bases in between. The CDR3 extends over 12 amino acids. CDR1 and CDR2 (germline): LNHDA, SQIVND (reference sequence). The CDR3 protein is CASSIADSEQFF. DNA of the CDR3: TGTGCCAGTAGTATAGCGGACAGTGAGCAGTTCTTC.

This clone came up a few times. CDR3 in amino acids: CAWSSRAGLGYTF. DNA for the CDR3: TGTGCCTGGAGTTCCAGGGCGGGGCTCGGCTACACCTTC. The rearrangement uses TRBV30 and TRBJ1-2, with a weak D call TRBD1 (5 bases). This CDR3 has 13 amino acids. Trimming removed 2 bases at V and 8 bases at J, with 15 bases between. Germline V gene lookup returns CDR1 GTSNPN and CDR2 SVGIG (reference sequence).

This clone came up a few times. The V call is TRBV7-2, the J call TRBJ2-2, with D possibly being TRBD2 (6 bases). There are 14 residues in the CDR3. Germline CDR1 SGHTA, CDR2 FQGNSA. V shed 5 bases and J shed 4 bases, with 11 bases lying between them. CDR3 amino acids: CASSPGLFTGELFF. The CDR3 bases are TGTGCCAGCAGCCCGGGACTGTTCACCGGGGAGCTGTTTTTT.

The chain's CDR3 is CASTRQRGTEAFF. DNA of the CDR3: TGTGCCAGCACCCGACAGAGGGGGACTGAAGCTTTCTTT. The genes are TRBV7-2 and TRBJ1-1; a weak D match, TRBD1 (6 bases). Germline V gives CDR1 SGHTA, CDR2 FQGNSA. The CDR3 totals 13 residues. V was pared by 7 bases and J by 5 bases, with 14 bases between.

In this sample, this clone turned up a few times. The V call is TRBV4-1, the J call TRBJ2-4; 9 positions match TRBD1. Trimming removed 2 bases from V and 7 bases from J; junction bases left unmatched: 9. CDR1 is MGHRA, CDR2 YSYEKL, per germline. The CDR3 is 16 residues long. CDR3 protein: CASSQLYRGPGNIQYF. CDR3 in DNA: TGCGCCAGCAGCCAACTATACAGGGGGCCGGGGAACATTCAGTACTTC.

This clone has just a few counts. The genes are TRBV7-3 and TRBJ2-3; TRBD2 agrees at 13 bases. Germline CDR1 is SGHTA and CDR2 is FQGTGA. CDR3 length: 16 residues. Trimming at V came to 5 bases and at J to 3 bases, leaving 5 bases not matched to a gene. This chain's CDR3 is CASSPGLAGETDTQYF. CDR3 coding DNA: TGTGCCAGCAGCCCTGGACTAGCGGGAGAGACAGATACGCAGTATTTT.

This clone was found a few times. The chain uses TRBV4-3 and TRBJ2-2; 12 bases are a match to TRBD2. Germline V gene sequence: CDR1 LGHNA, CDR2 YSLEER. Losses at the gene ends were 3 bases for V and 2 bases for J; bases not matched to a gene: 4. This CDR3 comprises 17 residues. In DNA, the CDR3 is TGCGCCAGCAGCCACCGACTAGCGGGAGCCAACACCGGGGAGCTGTTTTTT. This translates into CASSHRLAGANTGELFF.

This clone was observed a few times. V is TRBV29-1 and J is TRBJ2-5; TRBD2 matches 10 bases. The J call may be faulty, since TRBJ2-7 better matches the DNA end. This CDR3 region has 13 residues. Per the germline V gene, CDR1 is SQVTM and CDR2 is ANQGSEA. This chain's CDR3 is CSVELAGGSEQYF. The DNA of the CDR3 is TGCAGCGTTGAATTAGCGGGAGGCTCCGAGCAGTACTTC.

DNA for the CDR3: TGCAGTGCGCCAGGGGGAAATGAGCAGTTCTTC. Residues: CSAPGGNEQFF. The chain is built from TRBV20-1 and TRBJ2-1, with 7 bases identical to TRBD1. Trimming at V came to 6 bases and at J to 7 bases, leaving 3 bases not matched to a gene. CDR1 and CDR2 from the germline V gene are DFQATT and SNEGSKA (reference sequence). The CDR3 covers 11 residues.

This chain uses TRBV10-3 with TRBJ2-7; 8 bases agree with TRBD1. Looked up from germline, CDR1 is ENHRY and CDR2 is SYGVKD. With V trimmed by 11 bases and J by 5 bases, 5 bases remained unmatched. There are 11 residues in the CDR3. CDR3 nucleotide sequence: TGTGCCCTCGGACAGGGCAACGAGCAGTACTTC. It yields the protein CALGQGNEQYF.

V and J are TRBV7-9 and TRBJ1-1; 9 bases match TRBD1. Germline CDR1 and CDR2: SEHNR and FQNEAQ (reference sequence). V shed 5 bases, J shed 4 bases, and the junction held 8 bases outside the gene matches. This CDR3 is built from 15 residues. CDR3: CASSPRTGAATEAFF. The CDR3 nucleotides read TGTGCCAGCAGCCCCCGGACAGGGGCGGCCACTGAAGCTTTCTTT.

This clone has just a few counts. The CDR3 reads CASSGVTGNQPQHF. The CDR3, as DNA: TGTGCCAGCAGTGGGGTGACCGGCAATCAGCCCCAGCATTTT. This chain uses TRBV2 with TRBJ1-5; unclear D gene. The ends were cut back, 4 bases at V and 2 bases at J, with 9 bases in the middle. The CDR3 contains 14 residues. Germline CDR1 SNHLY, CDR2 FYNNEI. Full variable domain (outside the CDR3, taken from reference TRBV2 and TRBJ1-5): EPEVTQTPSHQVTQMGQEVILRCVPISNHLYFYWYRQILGQKVEFLVSFYNNEISEKSEIFDDQFSVERPDGSNFTLKIRSTKLEDSAMYFCASSGVTGNQPQHFGDGTRLSIL.

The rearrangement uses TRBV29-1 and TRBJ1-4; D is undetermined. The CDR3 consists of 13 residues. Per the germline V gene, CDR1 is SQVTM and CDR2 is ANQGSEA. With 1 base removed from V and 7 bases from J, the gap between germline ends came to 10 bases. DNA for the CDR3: TGCAGCGTTGAAGGAAGTTTAGGTGAAAAACTGTTTTTT. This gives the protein CSVEGSLGEKLFF.